Described below is a single TCR beta chain sequence and its context. Its antigen is currently unknown. One end of the junction varies from germline; a read error may be responsible. The sample originates from a study of beta chain features in type 1 diabetes. Study results and caveats: Moderate yet significant TCRB CDR3 shortening was seen in Type 1 diabetes patients in all four CD4+ subsets. A possible short-template PCR bias applies equally to patients and controls. VDJ junctions in type 1 diabetes patients carried more deletions and fewer insertions. The study found that naive, central memory and Treg TCRB repertoires appeared more similar in patients than in healthy donors.

This CDR3 region has 15 residues. Germline loops: CDR1 SSHAT, CDR2 FNYEAQ (reference sequence). Since all of the isolated RNA was reverse transcribed, expressed TCRB transcripts were what got sequenced. Generated by immunoSEQ multiplex PCR, the TCRdb table keeps only in-frame clones and is missing some. The sample contains around 600,000 clones, over 10% of which appear only once. A CD45RO/CCR7/CD25/CD127/CD95/CD27 panel sorted naive, central memory, regulatory and stem cell-like memory CD4+ cells. V is TRBV7-7 and J is TRBJ2-5; the match to TRBD1 covers 9 bases. This clonotype was sampled from a man aged 25-45 years with type 1 diabetes. Sequenced material: naive CD4+ T cells from blood. The CDR3 spells CASSRTGAYQETQYF. The DNA for the CDR3 is TGTGCTAGCAGCCGGACAGGGGCTTACCAAGAGACCCAGTACTTC.